The sequence of this T cell receptor beta chain was determined in a study of blood T cell repertoires in COVID-19. For the study at large: PBMCs, B-cell-depleted T cells, or T cells were the source of the cDNA or gDNA that made up the material.

Per the authors' pipeline: Nucleated cell number was recorded as an estimate derived from reference gene primer amplification. Libraries were prepared by immunoSEQ multiplex PCR; TCRdb keeps only in-frame clonotypes and omits some of them. V and J calls and clone size are given by that table; D and trimming were obtained from the DNA. In the table there are about 290,000 clones, about 89% of which are singletons. Germline CDR1 LGHNA, CDR2 YNFKEQ. V dropped 0 bases and J dropped 5; count of bases not matched to a gene: 7. This CDR3 has 17 residues. Sequences were obtained from peripheral blood. The receptor was derived from a man in his forties with acute or convalescent COVID-19. The chain joins TRBV4-2 to TRBJ2-3; 11 nucleotides agree with TRBD2. CDR3 amino acids: CASSQDPLAGGLDTQYF. CDR3 nucleotides: TGTGCCAGCAGCCAAGATCCCCTAGCGGGGGGACTAGATACGCAGTATTTT.